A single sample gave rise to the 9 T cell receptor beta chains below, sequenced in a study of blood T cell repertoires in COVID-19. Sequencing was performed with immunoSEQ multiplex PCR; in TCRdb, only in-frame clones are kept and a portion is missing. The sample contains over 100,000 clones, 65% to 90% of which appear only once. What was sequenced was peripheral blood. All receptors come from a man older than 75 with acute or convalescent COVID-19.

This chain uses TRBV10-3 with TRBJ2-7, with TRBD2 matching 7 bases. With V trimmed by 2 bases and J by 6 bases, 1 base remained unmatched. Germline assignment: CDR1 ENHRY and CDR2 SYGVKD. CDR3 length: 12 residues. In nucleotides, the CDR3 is TGTGCCATCAGTGAGGGGGAGGGCGAGCAGTACTTC. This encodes CAISEGEGEQYF.

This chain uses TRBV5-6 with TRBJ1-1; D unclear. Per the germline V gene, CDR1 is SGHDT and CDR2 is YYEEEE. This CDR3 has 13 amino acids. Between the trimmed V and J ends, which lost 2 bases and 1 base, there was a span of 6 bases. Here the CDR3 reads CASSFYGNTEAFF. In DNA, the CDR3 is TGTGCCAGCAGCTTCTACGGGAACACTGAAGCTTTCTTT.

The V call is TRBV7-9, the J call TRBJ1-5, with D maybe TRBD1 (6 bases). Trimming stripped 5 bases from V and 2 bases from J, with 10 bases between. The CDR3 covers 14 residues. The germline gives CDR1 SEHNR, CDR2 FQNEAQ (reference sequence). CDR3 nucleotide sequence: TGTGCCAGCAGCCGGGGGGGCGGCAATCAGCCCCAGCATTTT. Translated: CASSRGGGNQPQHF.

CDR3 nucleotide sequence: TGTGCCAGCAGCGCAACTAGCGGGGGAACAGATACGCAGTATTTT. This translates into CASSATSGGTDTQYF. The V and J genes are TRBV9 and TRBJ2-3; 11 nucleotides line up with TRBD2. Per the germline V gene, CDR1 is SGDLS and CDR2 is YYNGEE. The CDR3 consists of 15 residues. Losses at the gene ends were 3 bases for V and 3 bases for J; bases not matched to a gene: 3.

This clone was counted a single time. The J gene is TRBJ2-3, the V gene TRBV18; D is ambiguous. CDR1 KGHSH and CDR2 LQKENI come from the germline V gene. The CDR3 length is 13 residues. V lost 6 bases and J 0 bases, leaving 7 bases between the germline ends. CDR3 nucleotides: TGTGCCAGCTCTCAAACTAGCACAGATACGCAGTATTTT. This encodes CASSQTSTDTQYF.

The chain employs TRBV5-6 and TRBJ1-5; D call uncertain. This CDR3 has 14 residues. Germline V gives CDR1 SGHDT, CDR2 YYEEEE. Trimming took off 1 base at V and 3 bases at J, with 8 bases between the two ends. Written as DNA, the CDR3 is TGTGCCAGCAGCTTGAGAGAGTTCAATCAGCCCCAGCATTTT. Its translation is CASSLREFNQPQHF.

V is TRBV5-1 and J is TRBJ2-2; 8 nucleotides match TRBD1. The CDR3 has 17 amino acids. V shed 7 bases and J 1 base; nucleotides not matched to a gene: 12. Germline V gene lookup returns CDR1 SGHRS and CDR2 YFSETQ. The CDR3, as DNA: TGCGCCAGCCAGCGGAACCTCGGGACAGGGAACACCGGGGAGCTGTTTTTT. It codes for CASQRNLGTGNTGELFF.

As DNA, the CDR3 is TGTGCCAGCTCACCAACCCCGACAATGGGCTACACCTTC. It translates to CASSPTPTMGYTF. The chain combines TRBV18 with TRBJ1-2; D remains unclear. Germline V gene sequence: CDR1 KGHSH, CDR2 LQKENI. The CDR3 consists of 13 residues. The V end was cut by 2 bases, the J end by 8 bases, with 12 bases between.

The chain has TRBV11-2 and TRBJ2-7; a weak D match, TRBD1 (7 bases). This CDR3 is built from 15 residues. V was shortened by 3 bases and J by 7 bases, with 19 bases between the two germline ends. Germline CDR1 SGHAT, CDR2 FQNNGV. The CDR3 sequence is CASSLGGTGAREQYF. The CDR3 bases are TGTGCCAGCAGCTTGGGGGGCACAGGGGCTCGGGAGCAGTACTTC.